The present TCR beta chain was sequenced within a study of Ad26.COV2.S vaccination and SARS-CoV-2 variants. Study-wide context: Once, or twice with 56 days between doses, Ad26.COV2.S was given intramuscularly.

General study results and limits: Participants in the vaccine arm had higher spike-specific TCR breadth; placebo recipients had lower.

Treatment here: some 19 received Ad26.COV2.S at low or high dose, single or two shots; about 5 received placebo; per-sample allocation not given. Sampling was performed 63 days after the first vaccine or placebo injection. The study used a vaccine consisting of an Ad26 vector that expressed Wuhan-strain SARS-CoV-2 spike. Data came from immunoSEQ multiplex PCR; TCRdb stores just in-frame clones and leaves some out. The table lists about 480,000 clones, approximately 90% of them singletons. The CDR3 totals 13 residues. Trimming removed 2 bases from V and 5 bases from J, with 9 bases in between. CDR1 is MDHEN, CDR2 SYDVKM, per germline. This clone appeared a few times. The target antigen is unknown.

The sequences come from peripheral blood, collected in a trial of Ad26.COV2.S vaccine versus placebo. The chain joins TRBV28 to TRBJ1-1, with D unresolved. The TCR comes from a person between 18 and 59 years old who received the Ad26.COV2.S COVID-19 vaccine or a placebo. The CDR3 nucleotides are TGTGCCAGCAGTTTAAAGGTCACGACTGAAGCTTTCTTT. Its translation is CASSLKVTTEAFF.